One sample yielded the 20 T cell receptor beta chains listed below, sequenced in a study of blood T cell repertoires in COVID-19. TCRdb's copy holds only in-frame clones and misses some; the assay was immunoSEQ multiplex PCR. The sample holds 60,000 to 75,000 clones, 88% seen once. Sequenced: peripheral blood. Receptors were obtained from a human donor in a cohort sampled during active COVID-19.

This chain connects TRBV3-1 (or the pseudogene TRBV3-2) to TRBJ2-7, with TRBD2 matching over 8 bases. Per germline, CDR1 LGHDT and CDR2 YNNKEL (reference sequence). Trimming took 0 bases from V and 5 from J; bases not matched to a gene: 9. This CDR3 region has 16 residues. The CDR3 nucleotides are TGTGCCAGCAGCCAAGATGTTGGCGGGAGGTTGAACGAGCAGTACTTC. It encodes CASSQDVGGRLNEQYF.

V is TRBV28 and J is TRBJ1-2; TRBD1 matches 7 bases. The CDR3 loop spans 16 amino acids. Germline V gene lookup returns CDR1 MDHEN and CDR2 SYDVKM. The trim removed 5 bases at V and 4 bases at J, leaving 13 bases unmatched. The DNA of the CDR3 is TGTGCCAGCAGTACCCTTCCTCAGGGGACAGTCTATGGCTACACCTTC. Amino acids: CASSTLPQGTVYGYTF.

V usage is TRBV30 and J usage is TRBJ1-1, with D hard to call. Germline CDR1 GTSNPN, CDR2 SVGIG (reference sequence). The germline V and J ends were trimmed by 3 bases and 4 bases, with 6 bases remaining between them. The CDR3 has 11 residues. CDR3 nucleotides: TGTGCCTGGAGGCGGGCCACTGAAGCTTTCTTT. Its protein is CAWRRATEAFF.

The V and J genes are TRBV24-1 and TRBJ2-1; TRBD2 matches at 12 bases. The CDR3 spans 17 residues. Germline-derived CDR1 and CDR2 are KGHDR and SFDVKD. V dropped 4 bases and J dropped 4; count of bases not matched to a gene: 7. The chain's CDR3 is CATSDITGLAGYNEQFF. The DNA of the CDR3 is TGTGCCACCAGTGACATCACAGGACTAGCGGGATACAATGAGCAGTTCTTC.

V usage is TRBV11-2 and J usage is TRBJ2-3, with 10 bases fitting TRBD2. The V and J ends lost 1 base and 4 bases, in that order; junction bases with no gene match: 5. This CDR3 has 16 residues. Germline CDR1 and CDR2: SGHAT and FQNNGV. The CDR3 region is CASSLVLAGAADTQYF. For the CDR3, the DNA is TGTGCCAGCAGCTTAGTGCTAGCGGGAGCGGCAGATACGCAGTATTTT.

This rearrangement joins TRBV10-3 to TRBJ2-7; 7 nucleotides align to TRBD1. Germline V gives CDR1 ENHRY, CDR2 SYGVKD. CDR3 length equals 15 residues. The V gene end was trimmed by 5 bases and the J gene end by 0 bases; junction bases not matched to a gene: 7. The CDR3 is CAISSGQAGSYEQYF. The CDR3 nucleotides read TGTGCCATCAGTTCCGGACAGGCAGGCTCCTACGAGCAGTACTTC.

The chain carries TRBV7-2 and TRBJ2-3; D unresolved. The length of the CDR3 is 12 residues. V lost 5 bases and J lost 4, with 7 bases in between. Germline V gene sequence: CDR1 SGHTA, CDR2 FQGNSA. CDR3 region: CASSPRSDTQYF. The CDR3 coding sequence is TGTGCCAGCAGCCCGAGATCAGATACGCAGTATTTT.

The chain recombines TRBV5-5 with TRBJ1-2; no clear D. CDR1 and CDR2 from the germline V gene are SGHKS and YYEKEE (reference sequence). V was cut by 0 bases and J by 7 bases, with 10 bases left in between. This CDR3 spans 13 amino acids. CDR3 region: CASSLVPATGYTF. DNA for the CDR3: TGTGCCAGCAGCTTGGTACCCGCTACTGGCTACACCTTC.

The gene calls are TRBV2 and TRBJ2-3; D may be TRBD2 (7 bases). CDR3 size: 18 residues. V lost 10 bases and J 1 base, leaving 27 bases between the germline ends. Per germline, CDR1 SNHLY and CDR2 FYNNEI. The CDR3 loop is CANNPYRGGAVGTDTQYF. The DNA of the CDR3 is TGTGCCAACAACCCCTACCGTGGGGGGGCAGTGGGCACAGATACGCAGTATTTT. Combining the CDR3 with reference TRBV2 and TRBJ2-3 gives the whole variable domain EPEVTQTPSHQVTQMGQEVILRCVPISNHLYFYWYRQILGQKVEFLVSFYNNEISEKSEIFDDQFSVERPDGSNFTLKIRSTKLEDSAMYFCANNPYRGGAVGTDTQYFGPGTRLTVL.

The rearrangement joins TRBV12-5 to TRBJ2-5; tentatively, D is TRBD2 (5 bases). The CDR3 extends over 13 amino acids. Trimming stripped 1 base from V and 2 bases from J, with 5 bases between. Germline lookup yields CDR1 LGHNT and CDR2 FRNRAP. CDR3 region: CASGLGLQETQYF. The CDR3 nucleotides are TGTGCTAGTGGTTTGGGACTACAAGAGACCCAGTACTTC.

J is TRBJ2-7 and V is TRBV6-2 or TRBV6-3; D ambiguous. V was clipped by 5 bases and J by 5 bases, with 7 bases between them. Germline V lookup: CDR1 MNHEY, CDR2 SVGEGT. The CDR3 is 11 residues long. The CDR3 DNA sequence: TGTGCCAGCAGTCCACTGAACGAGCAGTACTTC. This encodes CASSPLNEQYF.

CDR3 bases: TGTGCCAGCAGACCCACAGGTTTTGGAACCGGGGAGCTGTTTTTT. The encoded protein is CASRPTGFGTGELFF. The rearrangement uses TRBV28 and TRBJ2-2; a possible D gene is TRBD1 (5 bases). Germline CDR1 MDHEN, CDR2 SYDVKM. This CDR3 contains 15 residues. With 6 bases removed from V and 5 bases from J, the gap between germline ends came to 16 bases.

This rearrangement joins TRBV7-2 to TRBJ2-1; TRBD2 matches 11 bases. This CDR3 comprises 17 residues. The V gene end was trimmed by 3 bases and the J gene end by 6 bases; junction bases not matched to a gene: 10. Germline CDR1 SGHTA, CDR2 FQGNSA. CDR3 nucleotides: TGTGCCAGCAGCTTTTACCTGGGGACTAGCGGCGCCAATGAGCAGTTCTTC. This gives the protein CASSFYLGTSGANEQFF.

V usage is TRBV4-3 and J usage is TRBJ1-1; TRBD1 matches 8 bases. V shed 4 bases and J 0 bases; nucleotides not matched to a gene: 16. CDR1 LGHNA and CDR2 YSLEER come from the germline V gene. The CDR3 extends over 19 amino acids. The CDR3, as DNA: TGCGCCAGCAGCCCCTTAGTTTCTTCGACAGGGGTGGTGAACACTGAAGCTTTCTTT. Protein product: CASSPLVSSTGVVNTEAFF.

The rearrangement links TRBV27 to TRBJ2-3, with 14 bases lining up with TRBD2. CDR1 is MNHEY, CDR2 SMNVEV, per germline (reference sequence). This CDR3 is 19 amino acids long. With 4 bases clipped from V and 4 bases from J, the junction kept 13 bases outside the gene matches. This CDR3 is CASSSKRQGLAGEPDTQYF. In DNA form, the CDR3 reads TGTGCCAGCAGTTCCAAAAGACAGGGACTAGCGGGGGAACCAGATACGCAGTATTTT.

This clone appeared a single time. The chain recombines TRBV25-1 with TRBJ1-2, with D hard to call. The V end lost 9 bases, the J end lost 2 bases, and 4 bases lay between the germline ends. In germline, CDR1 is MGHDK, CDR2 SYGVNS. The CDR3 is 10 residues long. As DNA, the CDR3 is TGTGCCAGTCGGAACTATGGCTACACCTTC. This codes for CASRNYGYTF.

The chain employs TRBV7-9 and TRBJ2-5; 16 positions match TRBD2. The V gene end was trimmed by 5 bases and the J gene end by 1 base; junction bases not matched to a gene: 7. From germline, CDR1 is SEHNR and CDR2 FQNEAQ (reference sequence). The CDR3 has 18 amino acids. Here the CDR3 DNA reads TGTGCCAGCAGCGCGCCCGGGACTAGCGGGAGGGCCCAAGAGACCCAGTACTTC. Its translation: CASSAPGTSGRAQETQYF.

The chain is built from TRBV12-3 or TRBV12-4 and TRBJ1-1; D is possibly TRBD1 (5 bases). Trimming left V 8 bases short and J 5 bases short, with 12 bases between. The length of the CDR3 is 12 residues. CDR3 sequence reads: CASSQGITEAFF. The CDR3, as DNA: TGTGCCAGCTCCCAGGGTATAACTGAAGCTTTCTTT.

The J gene is TRBJ2-5, the V gene TRBV9, with 7 bases fitting TRBD2. Looked up from germline, CDR1 is SGDLS and CDR2 is YYNGEE. This CDR3 is 14 amino acids long. Germline trimming cut 4 bases from V and 5 bases from J; bases unmatched to any gene: 8. CDR3 region: CASSFRAGTETQYF. The CDR3 region has the DNA TGTGCCAGCAGCTTTCGAGCGGGGACGGAGACCCAGTACTTC.

The chain links TRBV2 to TRBJ2-1, with 9 bases identical to TRBD1. Germline V gives CDR1 SNHLY, CDR2 FYNNEI. The V gene end was trimmed by 4 bases and the J gene end by 9 bases; junction bases not matched to a gene: 7. The CDR3 is made up of 14 amino acids. The CDR3 spells CASSGGQGWAEQFF. DNA of the CDR3: TGTGCCAGCAGTGGAGGACAGGGGTGGGCTGAGCAGTTCTTC.